A selection of T cell receptor beta chains follows, all from one sample in a study of cytomegalovirus exposure and HLA in healthy donors. TCRdb's table, derived via immunoSEQ multiplex PCR, lists solely in-frame clones and lacks some. Counted here are 250,000 to 350,000 clones, about nine tenths occurring once; the ten biggest clones make up 0.84%. The sample taken for sequencing was PBMCs. The receptors here all came from a woman in her late teens or twenties in good health and CMV-seronegative. The CDR3 runs from the conserved cysteine through the conserved F or W. Each record gives: V gene, clone size, J gene, D gene, CDR3 protein, CDR3 DNA. D genes are given only for firm matches. Size is omitted from some rows. Given values are once, few, many or a class for expanded clones.

TRBV19,-,TRBJ2-7,-,CASSLTGIEQYF,TGTGCCAGTAGTCTCACGGGGATCGAGCAGTACTTC
TRBV7-2,-,TRBJ2-5,TRBD2,CASSFGLAGDHGGTQYF,TGTGCCAGCAGCTTCGGACTAGCGGGAGACCACGGGGGGACCCAGTACTTC
TRBV7-8,-,TRBJ1-2,-,CASSLPGDSPYGYTF,TGTGCCAGCAGCTTACCCGGTGACAGCCCCTATGGCTACACCTTC
TRBV4-3,-,TRBJ1-1,-,CASSQDREYTEAFF,TGCGCCAGCAGCCAAGATCGGGAATACACTGAAGCTTTCTTT
TRBV7-2,-,TRBJ2-1,-,CASSLDAGSYNEQFF,TGTGCCAGCAGTTTGGACGCGGGGTCCTACAATGAGCAGTTCTTC
TRBV5-6,-,TRBJ2-7,TRBD2,CASRLSGGGSEQYF,TGTGCCAGCAGGCTCAGCGGGGGAGGGAGCGAGCAGTACTTC
TRBV27,-,TRBJ2-7,TRBD2,CASSSGTSGRGEQYF,TGTGCCAGCAGTTCGGGGACTAGCGGGAGGGGCGAGCAGTACTTC
TRBV9,-,TRBJ2-2,TRBD2,CASSLDLAGGPTGELFF,TGTGCCAGCAGCCTAGACCTAGCGGGAGGGCCAACCGGGGAGCTGTTTTTT
TRBV2,few,TRBJ2-7,-,CASRWDITYEQYF,TGTGCCAGCAGGTGGGACATTACCTACGAGCAGTACTTC
TRBV5-1,-,TRBJ2-3,-,CASTTGFGTDTQYF,TGCGCCAGCACTACAGGGTTTGGGACAGATACGCAGTATTTT
TRBV28,-,TRBJ2-7,TRBD2,CATLRLAGGYEQYF,TGTGCCACACTACGACTAGCGGGAGGATACGAGCAGTACTTC
TRBV28,-,TRBJ2-1,TRBD1,CASTLGTGGGYNEQFF,TGTGCCAGCACCCTCGGGACAGGCGGCGGATACAATGAGCAGTTCTTC
TRBV7-3,-,TRBJ1-3,-,CASSPGSGNTIYF,TGTGCCAGCAGCCCCGGGAGTGGCAACACCATATATTTT
TRBV4-1,few,TRBJ2-1,TRBD2,CASGTGSGALAGEMNEQFF,TGCGCCAGCGGGACGGGGTCGGGTGCACTAGCGGGAGAGATGAATGAGCAGTTCTTC
TRBV5-1,-,TRBJ2-1,TRBD1,CASSVHRDSRDNEQFF,TGCGCCAGCAGCGTGCACCGGGACAGCCGGGACAATGAGCAGTTCTTC
TRBV18,-,TRBJ1-1,-,CASSPGVNTEAFF,TGTGCCAGCTCACCCGGGGTGAACACTGAAGCTTTCTTT
TRBV11-2,-,TRBJ2-7,TRBD1,CASSLVLTGVYEQYF,TGTGCCAGCAGCTTAGTTCTGACAGGGGTCTACGAGCAGTACTTC
TRBV5-1,-,TRBJ1-1,-,CASSLGEARGTEAFF,TGCGCCAGCAGCTTGGGTGAAGCTAGGGGCACTGAAGCTTTCTTT
TRBV29-1,-,TRBJ2-5,TRBD1,CSVVEGQAGGTQYF,TGCAGCGTTGTGGAGGGACAGGCCGGCGGAACCCAGTACTTC
TRBV7-9,-,TRBJ1-3,TRBD1,CASSSTGQGNTIYF,TGTGCCAGCAGCTCGACAGGGCAGGGAAACACCATATATTTT
TRBV9,-,TRBJ2-5,TRBD2,CASSPGGLAVGETQYF,TGTGCCAGCAGCCCGGGGGGTCTAGCAGTGGGTGAGACCCAGTACTTC
TRBV5-1,-,TRBJ2-2,-,CASTLYGGGNTGELFF,TGCGCCAGCACCTTATACGGGGGAGGAAACACCGGGGAGCTGTTTTTT
TRBV9,-,TRBJ2-2,-,CASSVGRGTDTGELFF,TGTGCCAGCAGCGTAGGACGGGGAACAGACACCGGGGAGCTGTTTTTT
TRBV5-1,-,TRBJ2-7,-,CASSLTEGREQYF,TGCGCCAGCAGCTTGACGGAGGGGAGGGAGCAGTACTTC
TRBV7-3,-,TRBJ2-1,TRBD2,CASSSFDGNGGYNEQFF,TGTGCCAGCAGCTCCTTTGATGGCAACGGGGGGTACAATGAGCAGTTCTTC
TRBV2,-,TRBJ1-3,-,CASSQGLVPPTGNTIYF,TGTGCCAGCAGTCAGGGACTCGTTCCCCCCACTGGAAACACCATATATTTT
TRBV5-1,-,TRBJ2-6,-,CASSPTILGQVSGANVLTF,TGCGCCAGCAGCCCCACGATCTTGGGGCAAGTGTCTGGGGCCAACGTCCTGACTTTC
TRBV21-1,once,TRBJ2-3,-,CASSKTSGRALGADTQYF,TGTGCCAGCAGCAAAACTAGCGGGAGGGCCCTCGGTGCAGATACGCAGTATTTT
TRBV7-6,-,TRBJ1-1,-,CASSLDRGGAQNTEAFF,TGTGCCAGCAGCTTAGACCGGGGAGGGGCGCAGAACACTGAAGCTTTCTTT
TRBV10-3,-,TRBJ1-4,-,CAIRDRDNEKLFF,TGTGCCATCAGGGACAGAGATAATGAAAAACTGTTTTTT
TRBV27,-,TRBJ2-3,TRBD2,CASMGGTTSIYTQYF,TGTGCCAGCATGGGAGGGACCACATCAATATATACGCAGTATTTT
TRBV7-9,-,TRBJ2-7,TRBD2,CASSVSGTNYEQYF,TGTGCCAGCAGCGTTAGCGGGACTAATTACGAGCAGTACTTC
TRBV2,-,TRBJ1-1,TRBD1,CASSVRPFWTGGYTEAFF,TGTGCCAGCAGTGTACGACCCTTTTGGACAGGGGGATATACTGAAGCTTTCTTT
TRBV5-1,-,TRBJ1-1,-,CASMASHGTTEAFF,TGCGCCAGCATGGCCTCCCATGGGACAACTGAAGCTTTCTTT
TRBV6-6,-,TRBJ2-1,TRBD2,CASSPPGGEQFF,TGTGCCAGCAGTCCTCCGGGGGGTGAGCAGTTCTTC
TRBV6-1,-,TRBJ2-1,TRBD2,CASRDTSGGHNEQFF,TGTGCCAGCAGGGATACTAGCGGGGGACACAATGAGCAGTTCTTC
TRBV5-1,-,TRBJ2-1,TRBD1,CASSPDRGSEQFF,TGCGCCAGCAGCCCGGACAGGGGAAGCGAGCAGTTCTTC